These T cell receptor beta chains were read from a single sample in a study of hypomethylating agent response in myelodysplastic syndrome. Measured with immunoSEQ multiplex PCR; TCRdb has only the in-frame clones, and not every one. The data hold under 5,500 clones, with approximately 75% observed a single time. Sample: bone marrow, taken before or after starting hypomethylating agent treatment for myelodysplastic syndrome (not recorded which). The receptors stem from a human donor with myelodysplastic syndrome. CDR3s include the opening cysteine and the closing phenylalanine or tryptophan. Fields, in order: CDR3 protein, CDR3 DNA, V gene, J gene, clone size, D gene. A D gene is named only where the DNA matches it firmly. Some rows mark clone size as missing; the rest say once, few, many or name a class of expanded clone.

cdr3_aa: CASSYNGKTEAFF
cdr3_nt: TGTGCCAGCAGTTACAACGGTAAAACTGAAGCTTTCTTT
v_call: TRBV6-6
j_call: TRBJ1-1
clone_size: once
d_call: .

cdr3_aa: CASSPWAAAHEQYF
cdr3_nt: TGTGCCAGCTCACCCTGGGCCGCGGCCCACGAGCAGTACTTC
v_call: TRBV18
j_call: TRBJ2-7
clone_size: .
d_call: .

cdr3_aa: CSVVGSKETQYF
cdr3_nt: TGCAGCGTTGTAGGTAGTAAGGAGACCCAGTACTTC
v_call: TRBV29-1
j_call: TRBJ2-5
clone_size: .
d_call: .

cdr3_aa: CASSSGGPDNSPLHF
cdr3_nt: TGTGCCAGCAGCTCAGGGGGACCGGATAATTCACCCCTCCACTTT
v_call: TRBV5-4
j_call: TRBJ1-6
clone_size: .
d_call: TRBD1

cdr3_aa: CASSLFYQETQYF
cdr3_nt: TGTGCCAGCAGCTTGTTTTACCAAGAGACCCAGTACTTC
v_call: TRBV5-4
j_call: TRBJ2-5
clone_size: .
d_call: .

cdr3_aa: CASSSDYPHYTDTQYF
cdr3_nt: TGTGCCAGCAGCTCGGACTATCCCCACTACACAGATACGCAGTATTTT
v_call: TRBV7-2
j_call: TRBJ2-3
clone_size: hyperexpanded
d_call: .

cdr3_aa: CASSNSGTNLYGYTF
cdr3_nt: TGTGCCAGCAGTAACTCGGGGACAAACCTCTATGGCTACACCTTC
v_call: TRBV27
j_call: TRBJ1-2
clone_size: .
d_call: .

cdr3_aa: CASSEQGRSNQPQHF
cdr3_nt: TGCGCCAGCAGCGAACAGGGCCGGAGCAATCAGCCCCAGCATTTT
v_call: TRBV5-1
j_call: TRBJ1-5
clone_size: .
d_call: .

cdr3_aa: CASSPQAALDTDTQYF
cdr3_nt: TGTGCCAGCAGCCCCCAGGCTGCTTTGGACACAGATACGCAGTATTTT
v_call: TRBV7-2
j_call: TRBJ2-3
clone_size: .
d_call: .

cdr3_aa: CASSLFGTTDNEQFF
cdr3_nt: TGTGCCAGCAGCTTGTTTGGGACTACCGACAATGAGCAGTTCTTC
v_call: TRBV5-4
j_call: TRBJ2-1
clone_size: .
d_call: TRBD2

cdr3_aa: CASSRGPPTYEQYF
cdr3_nt: TGCGCCAGCAGCCGGGGTCCCCCAACCTACGAGCAGTACTTC
v_call: TRBV4-1
j_call: TRBJ2-7
clone_size: .
d_call: .

cdr3_aa: CASSYRGGGEKLFF
cdr3_nt: TGTGCCAGCAGTTACCGAGGGGGGGGTGAAAAACTGTTTTTT
v_call: TRBV6-5
j_call: TRBJ1-4
clone_size: .
d_call: .

cdr3_aa: CASSPGRSYEQYF
cdr3_nt: TGTGCCAGCAGCCCCGGTAGGAGCTACGAGCAGTACTTC
v_call: TRBV5-6
j_call: TRBJ2-7
clone_size: .
d_call: .

cdr3_aa: CASSFRDRGPGNTIYF
cdr3_nt: TGTGCCAGCAGCTTCCGGGACAGGGGGCCTGGAAACACCATATATTTT
v_call: TRBV5-4
j_call: TRBJ1-3
clone_size: .
d_call: TRBD1

cdr3_aa: CASRKGQGTEKLFF
cdr3_nt: TGTGCCAGCAGAAAGGGACAGGGGACCGAAAAACTGTTTTTT
v_call: TRBV6-5
j_call: TRBJ1-4
clone_size: .
d_call: TRBD1